Listed here are 19 T cell receptor beta chains from one sample, sequenced in a study of cytomegalovirus exposure and HLA in healthy donors. Vbeta (60) and Jbeta (13) primers were used in the PCR. The protocol was immunoSEQ multiplex PCR, while the TCRdb copy is restricted to in-frame clones and leaves out a portion. The sample holds about 150,000 clones, roughly 80% seen once. The sequenced material came from PBMCs. The receptors here all came from a man between 25 and 39 years old in good health and CMV-seronegative.

This chain connects TRBV5-1 to TRBJ1-2; 8 bases align to TRBD1. Germline V lookup: CDR1 SGHRS, CDR2 YFSETQ. The CDR3 sequence is 13 residues long. V gave up 0 bases and J gave up 7 bases; unmatched junction bases: 2. CDR3 loop: CASSLAGGAGYTF. In DNA form, the CDR3 reads TGCGCCAGCAGCTTGGCAGGGGGCGCTGGCTACACCTTC. Supplemented by reference TRBV5-1 and TRBJ1-2, the full variable domain reads KAGVTQTPRYLIKTRGQQVTLSCSPISGHRSVSWYQQTPGQGLQFLFEYFSETQRNKGNFPGRFSGRQFSNSRSEMNVSTLELGDSALYLCASSLAGGAGYTFGSGTRLTVV.

The chain uses TRBV6-5 and TRBJ2-1, with 11 positions matching TRBD1. The V and J ends lost 1 base and 9 bases, in that order; junction bases with no gene match: 8. CDR1 is MNHEY and CDR2 is SVGAGI in the germline V gene. There are 16 residues in the CDR3. CDR3 loop: CASSYYHGQGAGEQFF. DNA for the CDR3: TGTGCCAGCAGTTACTATCATGGACAGGGGGCTGGTGAGCAGTTCTTC.

The genes are TRBV5-1 and TRBJ2-5; weak D call: TRBD1 (6 bases). Germline V gene data show CDR1 as SGHRS and CDR2 as YFSETQ. Between the trimmed V and J ends, which lost 0 bases and 4 bases, there was a span of 13 bases. This CDR3 is built from 15 residues. For the CDR3, the DNA is TGCGCCAGCAGCTTGGGAAATACAGGGACAGAGACCCAGTACTTC. Its protein is CASSLGNTGTETQYF. Complete variable domain (other parts from reference TRBV5-1 and TRBJ2-5): KAGVTQTPRYLIKTRGQQVTLSCSPISGHRSVSWYQQTPGQGLQFLFEYFSETQRNKGNFPGRFSGRQFSNSRSEMNVSTLELGDSALYLCASSLGNTGTETQYFGPGTRLLVL.

There are a few counts of this clone. This chain links TRBV19 with TRBJ2-7; D is perhaps TRBD2 (5 bases). The germline V gene encodes CDR1 LNHDA and CDR2 SQIVND (reference sequence). V was pared by 4 bases and J by 4 bases, with 8 bases between. This CDR3 is 12 amino acids long. The CDR3 is CASSSRGYEQYF. The CDR3 DNA reads TGTGCCAGTAGTAGCCGGGGATACGAGCAGTACTTC.

CDR3 loop: CASTHLGAGPSLYF. The CDR3 DNA reads TGTGCCAGCACCCACCTTGGGGCGGGGCCTTCTCTTTATTTT. V and J are TRBV12-1 and TRBJ2-3; TRBD2, the D gene given by the table, was not confirmed from the DNA. TRBV12-1 is a pseudogene locus. CDR3 size: 14 residues.

This clone has just a few counts. The chain combines TRBV30 with TRBJ1-1, with 7 bases matching TRBD1. Germline V gene sequence: CDR1 GTSNPN, CDR2 SVGIG (reference sequence). J lost 2 bases, V lost 3 bases, and 3 bases had no gene match. The CDR3 extends over 13 amino acids. CDR3 in DNA: TGTGCCTGGAGCAGGGGGTTAAACACTGAAGCTTTCTTT. This translates into CAWSRGLNTEAFF. Full variable domain (rest looked up from reference TRBV30 and TRBJ1-1): SQTIHQWPATLVQPVGSPLSLECTVEGTSNPNLYWYRQAAGRGLQLLFYSVGIGQISSEVPQNLSASRPQDRQFILSSKKLLLSDSGFYLCAWSRGLNTEAFFGQGTRLTVV.

The chain carries TRBV29-1 and TRBJ2-7, with D possibly being TRBD2 (6 bases). The CDR3 consists of 11 residues. Looked up from germline, CDR1 is SQVTM and CDR2 is ANQGSEA. V was shortened by 7 bases and J by 4 bases, with 11 bases between the two germline ends. DNA for the CDR3: TGCAGCGACAAGCGGGCATACGAGCAGTACTTC. Amino acids: CSDKRAYEQYF.

V is TRBV19 and J is TRBJ1-3; 7 bases match TRBD1. Germline CDR1 LNHDA, CDR2 SQIVND (reference sequence). This CDR3 is 14 amino acids long. V gave up 7 bases and J gave up 2 bases; unmatched junction bases: 5. Here the CDR3 reads CASTRGDTGNTIYF. The CDR3 DNA follows: TGTGCCAGTACCAGGGGGGATACTGGAAACACCATATATTTT.

The CDR3 region has the DNA TGTGCCAGCAGCCCCGGACAGGGCTTATATGGCTACACCTTC. Translating gives CASSPGQGLYGYTF. This rearrangement joins TRBV14 to TRBJ1-2; 8 nucleotides match TRBD1. There are 14 residues in the CDR3. J was trimmed by 5 bases and V by 4 bases; bases with no gene match: 6. Germline V gene sequence: CDR1 SGHDN, CDR2 FVKESK.

The chain carries TRBV11-3 and TRBJ2-3; D unclear. Per germline, CDR1 SGHNT and CDR2 YENEEA. Trimming left V 4 bases short and J 2 bases short, with 4 bases between. This CDR3 has 12 amino acids. The CDR3 loop reads CASSYNTDTQYF. CDR3 DNA: TGTGCCAGCAGCTACAACACAGATACGCAGTATTTT.

Turning to this clone: One junction end disagrees with the germline gene, perhaps due to a read error. J is TRBJ1-2 and V is TRBV6-5; no firm D call. The CDR3 totals 14 residues. Germline CDR1 MNHEY, CDR2 SVGAGI. The CDR3 here is CASRYSDLGDGYTF. The CDR3 bases are TGTGCCAGCAGATACTCGGACCTCGGGGATGGCTACACCTTC.

The rearrangement joins TRBV9 to TRBJ2-3; TRBD2 matches at 12 bases. V shed 0 bases, J shed 6 bases, and the junction held 2 bases outside the gene matches. Germline V gives CDR1 SGDLS, CDR2 YYNGEE. The CDR3 sequence is 15 residues long. CDR3 nucleotides: TGTGCCAGCAGCGTAGGACTAGCGGGAGCGGATACGCAGTATTTT. It is translated as CASSVGLAGADTQYF.

This rearrangement joins TRBV4-1 to TRBJ2-7, with 9 bases lining up with TRBD2. Germline values: CDR1 MGHRA, CDR2 YSYEKL. V shed 1 base and J 0 bases; nucleotides not matched to a gene: 4. The CDR3 length is 16 residues. The CDR3 DNA reads as TGCGCCAGCAGCCAAGCAATGACTAGCGGCTCCTACGAGCAGTACTTC. Encoded protein: CASSQAMTSGSYEQYF.

The rearrangement uses TRBV7-6 and TRBJ1-4; D may be TRBD1 (6 bases). The V and J ends lost 5 bases and 8 bases respectively, with 18 bases between them. CDR1 SGHVS and CDR2 FNYEAQ come from the germline V gene. CDR3 size: 15 residues. The CDR3: CASSPSQGWNEKLFF. In nucleotides, the CDR3 is TGTGCCAGCAGCCCCAGCCAGGGGTGGAACGAAAAACTGTTTTTT. Drawing the rest from reference TRBV7-6 and TRBJ1-4, the complete variable domain is GAGVSQSPRYKVTKRGQDVALRCDPISGHVSLYWYRQALGQGPEFLTYFNYEAQQDKSGLPNDRFSAERPEGSISTLTIQRTEQRDSAMYRCASSPSQGWNEKLFFGSGTQLSVL.

The rearrangement links TRBV28 to TRBJ2-6; 9 positions match TRBD1. Trimming at V came to 6 bases and at J to 0 bases, leaving 9 bases not matched to a gene. The CDR3 runs to 18 residues. Germline-derived CDR1 and CDR2 are MDHEN and SYDVKM. CDR3 amino acids: CASSPPGTGSSGANVLTF. CDR3 sequence (DNA): TGTGCCAGCAGCCCCCCCGGGACAGGGAGCTCTGGGGCCAACGTCCTGACTTTC.

This chain joins TRBV4-3 and TRBJ2-7; the D is unclear. Per germline, CDR1 LGHNA and CDR2 YSLEER. V was shortened by 0 bases and J by 0 bases, with 12 bases between the two germline ends. The CDR3 runs 16 residues. CDR3 in amino acids: CASSQDWAANSYEQYF. CDR3 DNA: TGCGCCAGCAGCCAAGATTGGGCAGCAAACTCCTACGAGCAGTACTTC.

A note on this clone: One end of the junction varies from germline; a read error may be responsible. This chain uses TRBV7-7 with TRBJ2-7; 7 bases fit TRBD2. Germline-derived CDR1 and CDR2 are SSHAT and FNYEAQ (reference sequence). The CDR3 totals 13 residues. The CDR3 loop reads CASSSRLAGEQYF. DNA of the CDR3: TGTGCTAGCAGCTCAAGACTAGCAGGCGAGCAGTACTTC. The entire variable domain, with the rest obtained from reference TRBV7-7 and TRBJ2-7, is as follows: GAGVSQSPRYKVTKRGQDVTLRCDPISSHATLYWYQQALGQGPEFLTYFNYEAQPDKSGLPSDRFSAERPEGSISTLTIQRTEQRDSAMYRCASSSRLAGEQYFGPGTRLTVT.

The CDR3 spells CASSMASRTQYF. Written as DNA, the CDR3 is TGTGCCAGTAGTATGGCCTCTCGGACCCAGTACTTC. The chain is built from TRBV19 and TRBJ2-5; D unclear. The CDR3 has 12 residues. Germline lookup yields CDR1 LNHDA and CDR2 SQIVND (reference sequence). Trimming cost V 3 bases and J 7 bases, with 9 bases left between them. Full variable domain (remainder filled in from reference TRBV19 and TRBJ2-5): DGGITQSPKYLFRKEGQNVTLSCEQNLNHDAMYWYRQDPGQGLRLIYYSQIVNDFQKGDIAEGYSVSREKKESFPLTVTSAQKNPTAFYLCASSMASRTQYFGPGTRLLVL.

This clone showed up just once. The chain employs TRBV28 and TRBJ2-2, with a possible D match to TRBD2 (7 bases). Germline lookup yields CDR1 MDHEN and CDR2 SYDVKM. This CDR3 has 13 amino acids. V gave up 2 bases and J gave up 9 bases, with 10 bases separating them. CDR3 nucleotides: TGTGCCAGCAGTTTAAGGGGGGGCCGGGAGCTGTTTTTT. This translates into CASSLRGGRELFF.